This T cell receptor (beta chain) was documented in a study of blood T cell repertoires in COVID-19. At the level of the study: T cells, B-cell-depleted T cells, or PBMCs provided the cDNA or gDNA that served as material.

The table came from immunoSEQ multiplex PCR; TCRdb's copy has only in-frame clones and leaves some out. The sample carries about 93,000 clones, roughly 90% recorded once. The germline gives CDR1 MNHEY, CDR2 SVGEGT. J lost 3 bases, V lost 4 bases, and 8 bases had no gene match. The CDR3 consists of 16 residues. Sequenced: peripheral blood. This clonotype was obtained from a human donor with active COVID-19. The donor label of this sample is uncertain. J is TRBJ2-1 and V is TRBV6-2 or TRBV6-3; 8 positions match TRBD1. CDR3 nucleotides: TGTGCCAGCAGTTTTGACAGGGGTTTCGTCTACAATGAGCAGTTCTTC. Amino acids: CASSFDRGFVYNEQFF.